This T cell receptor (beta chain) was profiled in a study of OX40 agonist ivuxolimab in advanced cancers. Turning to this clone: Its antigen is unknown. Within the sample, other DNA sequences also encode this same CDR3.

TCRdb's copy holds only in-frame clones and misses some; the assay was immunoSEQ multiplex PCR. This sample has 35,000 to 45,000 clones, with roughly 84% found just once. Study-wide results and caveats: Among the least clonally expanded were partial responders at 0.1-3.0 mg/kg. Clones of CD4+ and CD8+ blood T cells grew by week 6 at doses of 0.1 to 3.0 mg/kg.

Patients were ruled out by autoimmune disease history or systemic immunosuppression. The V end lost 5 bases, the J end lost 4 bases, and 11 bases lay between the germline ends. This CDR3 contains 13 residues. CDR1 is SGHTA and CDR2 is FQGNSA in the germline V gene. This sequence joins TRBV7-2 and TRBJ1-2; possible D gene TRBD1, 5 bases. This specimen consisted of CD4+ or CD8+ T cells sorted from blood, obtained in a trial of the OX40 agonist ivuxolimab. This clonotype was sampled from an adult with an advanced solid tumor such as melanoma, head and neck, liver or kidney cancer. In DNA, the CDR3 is TGTGCCAGCAGCCCTGGGACGGTCTATGGCTACACCTTC. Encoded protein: CASSPGTVYGYTF.